These 16 T cell receptor beta chains were all obtained from the same sample, sequenced in a study of regulatory T cells in long-lasting Graves disease. Arm-PCR with iRepertoire HTBI primers amplified the CDR3 regions for these TCR beta libraries. One entry per CDR3 protein, called by TCRdb with MiXCR from the multiplex PCR reads. The repertoire holds around 450,000 distinct CDR3 sequences, with around 15% as singletons. Time point here: newly diagnosed GD, antithyroid drugs for less than 3 months. The TCR library was made from RNA extracted from PBMCs. The same sample was also used in a study of T cells in Graves' hyperthyroidism and ophthalmopathy.

The sequencing used peripheral blood mononuclear cells (PBMCs), collected at new diagnosis, from a patient treated with antithyroid drugs. The receptor set was obtained from a middle-aged man with Graves disease.

In its sample, this clonotype was seen many times. The chain carries TRBV5-1 and TRBJ1-5; 9 nucleotides match TRBD1. Germline V lookup: CDR1 SGHRS, CDR2 YFSETQ. The CDR3 totals 15 residues. The trim removed 4 bases at V and 4 bases at J, leaving 6 bases unmatched. The DNA for the CDR3 is TGCGCCAGCAGCGGCGGGACAGGGAGAAATCAGCCCCAGCATTTT. This sequence encodes CASSGGTGRNQPQHF.

In its sample, this clonotype was seen many times. The rearrangement uses TRBV20-1 and TRBJ1-5, with D perhaps matching TRBD1 (6 bases). V dropped 7 bases and J dropped 2 bases, with 12 bases sitting between them. Germline CDR1 is DFQATT and CDR2 is SNEGSKA (reference sequence). The CDR3 is made up of 13 amino acids. CDR3 sequence: CSGRQEGNQPQHF. The CDR3 DNA is TGCAGTGGTCGACAGGAGGGCAATCAGCCCCAGCATTTT.

The table lists this clonotype with a few counts. This chain uses TRBV2 with TRBJ1-4; unclear D gene. The CDR3 spans 13 residues. Germline V gene data show CDR1 as SNHLY and CDR2 as FYNNEI. V was cut by 4 bases and J by 1 base, with 4 bases left in between. The CDR3 DNA reads as TGTGCCAGCAGTGTAGTAACTAATGAAAAACTGTTTTTT. This encodes CASSVVTNEKLFF.

Of note for this clonotype: The CDR3 does not close with the conserved phenylalanine or tryptophan, likely indicating a read error. The chain couples TRBV6-5 to TRBJ1-1; TRBD1 might be the D (5 bases). Trimming left V 4 bases short and J 2 bases short, with 8 bases between. Germline V gene data show CDR1 as MNHEY and CDR2 as SVGAGI. This CDR3 spans 13 amino acids. CDR3 nucleotide sequence: TGTGCCAGCAGTTTGAGGGGAAACACTGAAGCTTTCTCT. This codes for CASSLRGNTEAFS.

This clonotype was counted a few times. CDR3 in amino acids: CASSLAGREGGEQYF. For the CDR3, the DNA is TGTGCCAGCAGCTTAGCGGGGCGGGAGGGAGGAGAGCAGTACTTC. The rearrangement joins TRBV7-9 to TRBJ2-7, with 9 nucleotides matching TRBD2. Trimming removed 0 bases from V and 7 bases from J; junction bases left unmatched: 7. The V gene's germline CDR1 is SEHNR and CDR2 FQNEAQ (reference sequence). This CDR3 region has 15 residues. The entire variable domain, with the rest obtained from reference TRBV7-9 and TRBJ2-7, is as follows: DTGVSQNPRHKITKRGQNVTFRCDPISEHNRLYWYRQTLGQGPEFLTYFQNEAQLEKSRLLSDRFSAERPKGSFSTLEIQRTEQGDSAMYLCASSLAGREGGEQYFGPGTRLTVT.

Regarding this clonotype: This may stem from a read error, because a much larger clone lies one nucleotide away. This chain links TRBV27 with TRBJ1-4; 8 nucleotides line up with TRBD1. The germline gives CDR1 MNHEY, CDR2 SMNVEV (reference sequence). The CDR3 contains 19 residues. CDR3 region: CASSLVWGRGQSTNEKLSF. CDR3 DNA: TGTGCCAGCAGTTTGGTATGGGGCAGGGGGCAGAGTACTAATGAAAAACTGTCTTTT.

A remark on this clonotype: Possible read error: a much larger clone is one base away. The chain joins TRBV28 to TRBJ1-5; possibly TRBD1 for D (6 bases). The V end lost 8 bases, the J end lost 0 bases, and 20 bases lay between the germline ends. The CDR3 has 17 amino acids. Germline CDR1 and CDR2: MDHEN and SYDVKM. DNA for the CDR3: TGTGCCAGCGGTTATTCTTGGAGGACAGATAGCAATCAGCCCCAGCATTTT. Translating gives CASGYSWRTDSNQPQHF.

About this clonotype: A read error may account for a junction end that differs from germline. The chain links TRBV7-7 to TRBJ2-2; the match to TRBD1 covers 7 bases. The CDR3 sequence is 14 residues long. The germline V gene has CDR1 SSHAT and CDR2 FNYEAQ (reference sequence). The CDR3 is CASSRDRDTGELFF. CDR3 sequence (DNA): TGTGCTAGCAGCCGAGACAGGGACACCGGGGAGCTGTTTTTT.

This clonotype has only a few counts. DNA for the CDR3: TGCAGTGCTGCCCCCGGGACAGGGTCCCACGAGCAGTACTTC. It yields the protein CSAAPGTGSHEQYF. The V and J genes are TRBV20-1 and TRBJ2-7, with TRBD1 identical over 9 bases. J lost 5 bases, V lost 5 bases, and 10 bases had no gene match. This CDR3 region has 14 residues. CDR1 and CDR2 (germline): DFQATT, SNEGSKA (reference sequence).

A remark on this clonotype: This may be a read error, as it is one base from a much larger clone. This chain links TRBV20-1 with TRBJ2-1, with D tentatively TRBD2 (6 bases). The length of the CDR3 is 17 residues. Germline V lookup: CDR1 DFQATT, CDR2 SNEGSKA (reference sequence). CDR3 residues: CSARSSGEGLSHNEQFF. CDR3 bases: TGCAGTGCTAGATCCTCGGGGGAAGGGCTCTCCCACAATGAGCAGTTCTTC.

This clonotype occurred a few times. V usage is TRBV20-1 and J usage is TRBJ2-7; 8 nucleotides line up with TRBD2. The germline V gene has CDR1 DFQATT and CDR2 SNEGSKA (reference sequence). The CDR3 loop spans 13 amino acids. The V gene end was trimmed by 6 bases and the J gene end by 4 bases; junction bases not matched to a gene: 8. The CDR3 loop reads CSATSGSPYEQYF. DNA for the CDR3: TGCAGTGCCACGAGCGGGAGCCCTTACGAGCAGTACTTC.

In its sample, this clonotype was seen many times. This sequence joins TRBV27 and TRBJ1-1, with D hard to call. In germline, CDR1 is MNHEY, CDR2 SMNVEV (reference sequence). Trimming removed 3 bases from V and 4 bases from J, with 12 bases in between. The CDR3 length is 14 residues. The CDR3 nucleotides are TGTGCCAGCAGTTTTATTGGCAGAGGCACTGAAGCTTTCTTT. Translation gives CASSFIGRGTEAFF.

At least ten counts were recorded for this clonotype. CDR3 in DNA: TGTGCCAGCAGGACAGGGCTCGACTATGGCTACACCTTC. Amino acid sequence: CASRTGLDYGYTF. V is TRBV12-3 or TRBV12-4 and J is TRBJ1-2; 7 bases map to TRBD1. The CDR3 has 13 amino acids. J lost 3 bases, V lost 6 bases, and 4 bases had no gene match.

Worth noting for this clonotype: This likely stems from a read error, as it lies one base from a far larger clone. This chain uses TRBV5-1 with TRBJ2-1, with 8 bases that match TRBD1. Gene TRBJ2-3 matches the end of the DNA better, so the J call may be wrong. Per the germline V gene, CDR1 is SGHRS and CDR2 is YFSETQ. This CDR3 contains 15 residues. The CDR3 DNA is TGCGCCAGCAGCACGGGACAGGATCGCACATATACGCAGTATTTT. Its translation: CASSTGQDRTYTQYF.

The table lists this clonotype with many counts. The gene calls are TRBV20-1 and TRBJ2-5, with 9 bases identical to TRBD1. Per germline, CDR1 DFQATT and CDR2 SNEGSKA (reference sequence). The J segment lost 5 bases and the V segment lost 0 bases, leaving 4 bases of the junction unmatched. The CDR3 runs 14 residues. The CDR3 is CSARDRTGGETQYF. CDR3 bases: TGCAGTGCTAGAGACCGTACAGGGGGCGAGACCCAGTACTTC.

This clonotype was recorded at least ten times. The gene calls are TRBV2 and TRBJ1-5, with 7 bases fitting TRBD1. This CDR3 region has 17 residues. Germline V gene sequence: CDR1 SNHLY, CDR2 FYNNEI. Germline trimming cut 5 bases from V and 0 bases from J; bases unmatched to any gene: 10. The CDR3 here is CASSTGTAYNSNQPQHF. CDR3 coding DNA: TGTGCCAGCAGTACCGGGACAGCGTATAATAGCAATCAGCCCCAGCATTTT.